The 25 T cell receptor beta chains below all came from one sample that was sequenced in a study of blood T cell repertoires in COVID-19. Libraries were prepared by immunoSEQ multiplex PCR; TCRdb keeps only in-frame clonotypes and omits some of them. In the table there are 140,000 to 150,000 clones, roughly 84% of which are singletons. Sequenced input: PBMCs or T cells enriched from blood (not recorded which). Receptor source: a woman aged 45-65 years who had been exposed to COVID-19.

The chain has TRBV6-5 and TRBJ1-6; 7 bases align to TRBD1. This CDR3 has 14 residues. Germline lookup yields CDR1 MNHEY and CDR2 SVGAGI. V was clipped by 6 bases and J by 9 bases; unmatched bases: 8. As DNA, the CDR3 is TGTGCCAGCAGGATTGCAGGGGGGAGTTCACCCCTCCACTTT. Translating it yields CASRIAGGSSPLHF.

The chain is built from TRBV27 and TRBJ1-1; a possible D gene is TRBD1 (5 bases). Trimming shortened V by 0 bases and J by 1 base, and 15 bases separated the two germline ends. Germline lookup yields CDR1 MNHEY and CDR2 SMNVEV (reference sequence). This CDR3 region has 17 residues. The CDR3 spells CASSLSIARGGNTEAFF. CDR3 DNA: TGTGCCAGCAGTTTATCGATAGCCCGGGGGGGGAACACTGAAGCTTTCTTT.

The V call is TRBV19, the J call TRBJ2-1; 12 nucleotides match TRBD2. V trimming: 1 base; J trimming: 7 bases; junction bases outside the gene matches: 8. In germline, CDR1 is LNHDA, CDR2 SQIVND (reference sequence). This CDR3 has 17 residues. The CDR3 DNA reads TGTGCCAGTAGTATAGGTAGGACTAGCGGGGTGGGGAATGAGCAGTTCTTC. This gives the protein CASSIGRTSGVGNEQFF.

The chain is built from TRBV11-2 and TRBJ2-5; possible D gene TRBD2, 6 bases. Germline values: CDR1 SGHAT, CDR2 FQNNGV. Between the trimmed V and J ends, which lost 5 bases and 1 base, there was a span of 17 bases. The length of the CDR3 is 16 residues. In nucleotides, the CDR3 is TGTGCCAGCAGCCCCTCTGGGGGGTTTGGCCAAGAGACCCAGTACTTC. Amino acids: CASSPSGGFGQETQYF.

V usage is TRBV23-1 and J usage is TRBJ1-2; 8 bases are shared with TRBD1. TRBV23-1 falls under the ORF class, with uncertain function. The CDR3 spans 15 residues. The J segment lost 5 bases and the V segment lost 3 bases, leaving 8 bases of the junction unmatched. The CDR3 spells CASSQRTGSGYGYTF. CDR3 bases: TGCGCCAGCAGTCAGAGGACAGGGAGTGGTTATGGCTACACCTTC.

Only one count was recorded for this clone. The CDR3 loop is CASSQGGGIVQPQHF. In DNA form, the CDR3 reads TGTGCCAGCAGCCAAGGTGGCGGGATAGTGCAGCCCCAGCATTTT. The chain employs TRBV3-1 (or the pseudogene TRBV3-2) and TRBJ1-5; no clear D. This CDR3 region has 15 residues. The germline V gene encodes CDR1 LGHDT and CDR2 YNNKEL (reference sequence). Trimming removed 1 base at V and 7 bases at J, with 14 bases between.

V is TRBV11-2 and J is TRBJ2-1; 8 bases agree with TRBD2. J lost 8 bases, V lost 6 bases, and 18 bases had no gene match. The CDR3 is 17 residues long. Germline V CDR1 and CDR2: SGHAT, FQNNGV. The CDR3 loop is CASRYSGKGYRFDEQFF. In nucleotides, the CDR3 is TGTGCCAGCAGATATAGCGGGAAGGGTTACCGGTTCGATGAGCAGTTCTTC.

This sequence joins TRBV7-2 and TRBJ1-1, with D possibly TRBD1 on 5 matching bases. Trimming removed 1 base from V and 7 bases from J, with 16 bases in between. Looked up from germline, CDR1 is SGHTA and CDR2 is FQGNSA. CDR3 length equals 15 residues. The CDR3 sequence: CASSLDGGRRVEAFF. DNA for the CDR3: TGTGCCAGCAGCTTAGACGGGGGGAGGCGGGTTGAAGCTTTCTTT.

The rearrangement uses TRBV6-2 or TRBV6-3 and TRBJ1-1, with TRBD1 as a possible D gene (6 bases). Deletions cut 1 base from V and 11 bases from J, with 17 bases between. The CDR3 extends over 14 amino acids. CDR1 and CDR2 from the germline V gene are MNHEY and SVGEGT. CDR3 region: CASSYLGHLGSAFF. CDR3 sequence (DNA): TGTGCCAGCAGTTACTTGGGACATTTGGGATCGGCTTTCTTT.

This clone has more than one count but fewer than ten. The V gene is TRBV19, the J gene TRBJ2-1, with D hard to call. Germline CDR1 reads LNHDA; CDR2 reads SQIVND (reference sequence). The germline V and J ends were trimmed by 7 bases and 4 bases, with 5 bases remaining between them. The CDR3 spans 11 residues. The CDR3 reads CASTYYNEQFF. CDR3 bases: TGTGCCAGTACTTATTACAATGAGCAGTTCTTC.

Only one count was recorded for this clone. The J gene is TRBJ1-1, the V gene TRBV19, with 7 bases aligning to TRBD1. V trimming: 9 bases; J trimming: 1 base; junction bases outside the gene matches: 8. The CDR3 runs to 14 residues. Germline V CDR1 and CDR2: LNHDA, SQIVND (reference sequence). The CDR3 DNA reads as TGTGCCAGCCTCCCGGACAGGAGGAACACTGAAGCTTTCTTT. It codes for CASLPDRRNTEAFF.

The V and J genes are TRBV9 and TRBJ1-3, with 7 positions matching TRBD1. Germline CDR1 is SGDLS and CDR2 is YYNGEE. CDR3 size: 14 residues. V was pared by 3 bases and J by 4 bases, with 4 bases of the junction left unmatched. The CDR3 nucleotides read TGTGCCAGCAGCGCAGGGACAGCAGGAAACACCATATATTTT. It codes for CASSAGTAGNTIYF. Filled out from reference TRBV9 and TRBJ1-3, the complete variable domain reads DSGVTQTPKHLITATGQRVTLRCSPRSGDLSVYWYQQSLDQGLQFLIQYYNGEERAKGNILERFSAQQFPDLHSELNLSSLELGDSALYFCASSAGTAGNTIYFGEGSWLTVV.

This clone was observed once. The rearrangement joins TRBV12-5 to TRBJ2-3, with D possibly TRBD2 on 6 matching bases. The CDR3 is 12 residues long. The V gene lost 2 bases and the J gene lost 6 bases, with 6 bases spanning the gap. Germline lookup yields CDR1 LGHNT and CDR2 FRNRAP. CDR3 in DNA: TGTGCTAGTGGTTTGCGGGGGGATACGCAGTATTTT. Its protein product is CASGLRGDTQYF.

This clone appeared a single time. V usage is TRBV10-3 and J usage is TRBJ2-2; the match to TRBD2 covers 10 bases. Germline V lookup: CDR1 ENHRY, CDR2 SYGVKD. The CDR3 runs 17 residues. J was trimmed by 1 base and V by 6 bases; bases with no gene match: 8. The CDR3 region is CAIRVASGGLNTGELFF. The DNA of the CDR3 is TGTGCCATCAGAGTTGCTAGCGGGGGTCTGAACACCGGGGAGCTGTTTTTT.

This sequence joins TRBV2 and TRBJ2-7, with 7 nucleotides matching TRBD2. The CDR3 totals 11 residues. CDR1 is SNHLY and CDR2 is FYNNEI in the germline V gene. V gave up 7 bases and J gave up 9 bases; unmatched junction bases: 6. DNA for the CDR3: TGTGCCAGCACTGAGCGGGGCTGGCAGTACTTC. It is translated as CASTERGWQYF.

In the case of this clone: Different DNA sequences within this sample yield the same CDR3. The chain links TRBV9 to TRBJ2-1; TRBD2 agrees at 11 bases. Germline CDR1 is SGDLS and CDR2 is YYNGEE. The V gene end was trimmed by 3 bases and the J gene end by 4 bases; junction bases not matched to a gene: 3. The CDR3 is made up of 15 amino acids. CDR3 nucleotides: TGTGCCAGCAGCGCCTCTAGCGGGGGGTACAATGAGCAGTTCTTC. As protein: CASSASSGGYNEQFF.

This chain links TRBV27 with TRBJ2-5, with 8 bases fitting TRBD1. The CDR3 is 14 amino acids. Germline V CDR1 and CDR2: MNHEY, SMNVEV (reference sequence). Trimming removed 3 bases from V and 5 bases from J; junction bases left unmatched: 5. The CDR3 DNA sequence: TGTGCCAGCAGTTTTTATCGGACAGGGGAGACCCAGTACTTC. Amino acids: CASSFYRTGETQYF.

This clone has a handful of counts. The chain has TRBV28 and TRBJ2-3, with 9 bases matching TRBD2. The CDR3 runs 20 residues. Per the germline V gene, CDR1 is MDHEN and CDR2 is SYDVKM. The V and J ends lost 4 bases and 5 bases, in that order; junction bases with no gene match: 22. The CDR3 nucleotides read TGTGCCAGCAGTTCAAATACCGGCAGCCCGTCTACAGCGGGAGGAGATACGCAGTATTTT. Translated, it gives CASSSNTGSPSTAGGDTQYF.

The chain links TRBV5-4 to TRBJ2-6; TRBD1 matches 7 bases. The CDR3 has 17 amino acids. The germline V gene has CDR1 SGHNT and CDR2 YYREEE (reference sequence). Germline trimming cut 4 bases from V and 2 bases from J; bases unmatched to any gene: 9. The CDR3 DNA reads TGTGCCAGCAGCCCGACAGGGTCGGTAGCTGGGGCCAACGTCCTGACTTTC. Encoded protein: CASSPTGSVAGANVLTF.

Many counts were recorded for this clone. The chain employs TRBV27 and TRBJ1-5; weak D call: TRBD1 (5 bases). Germline loops: CDR1 MNHEY, CDR2 SMNVEV (reference sequence). There are 15 residues in the CDR3. V lost 4 bases and J 7 bases, leaving 17 bases between the germline ends. The CDR3 DNA sequence: TGTGCCAGCAGTTCCCTCTGGGGGGTGGGCCAGCCCCAGCATTTT. Protein product: CASSSLWGVGQPQHF.

This sequence joins TRBV18 and TRBJ1-3, with D uncertain. This CDR3 is 13 amino acids long. CDR1 is KGHSH, CDR2 LQKENI, per germline. V was shortened by 6 bases and J by 9 bases, with 15 bases between the two germline ends. The CDR3 region is CASSPNEGGTIYF. The CDR3 DNA is TGTGCCAGCTCCCCAAACGAAGGAGGCACCATATATTTT.

The CDR3: CASSLEATGSGELFF. In DNA form, the CDR3 reads TGCGCCAGCAGCTTGGAAGCGACAGGTTCCGGGGAGCTGTTTTTT. The chain employs TRBV5-1 and TRBJ2-2; tentatively, D is TRBD1 (6 bases). The CDR3 covers 15 residues. Germline V gene lookup returns CDR1 SGHRS and CDR2 YFSETQ. Deletions cut 0 bases from V and 6 bases from J, with 12 bases between.

On this clone: Within the sample, other DNA sequences also encode this same CDR3. The rearrangement links TRBV6-2 or TRBV6-3 to TRBJ1-2; D is possibly TRBD1 (5 bases). V was trimmed by 5 bases and J by 4 bases, leaving 8 bases between them. Germline CDR1 MNHEY, CDR2 SVGEGT. The CDR3 covers 12 residues. The CDR3 region has the DNA TGTGCCAGCAGTCGAGACAGCTATGGCTACACCTTC. Amino acids: CASSRDSYGYTF.

V is TRBV12-5 and J is TRBJ2-2; 9 bases agree with TRBD1. Germline V gene sequence: CDR1 LGHNT, CDR2 FRNRAP. The CDR3 contains 14 residues. V gave up 6 bases and J gave up 7 bases; unmatched junction bases: 6. The CDR3 spells CASGPGQGNGELFF. The CDR3 bases are TGTGCTAGTGGCCCCGGACAGGGGAACGGGGAGCTGTTTTTT.

The count of this clone is one. The genes are TRBV14 and TRBJ2-2, with 10 bases lining up with TRBD1. V lost 1 base and J lost 4; bases outside the gene matches: 9. Per germline, CDR1 SGHDN and CDR2 FVKESK. The CDR3 is 18 residues long. CDR3: CASSQAPLGQGFTGELFF. In DNA, the CDR3 is TGTGCCAGCAGCCAAGCTCCCCTGGGACAGGGGTTCACCGGGGAGCTGTTTTTT.